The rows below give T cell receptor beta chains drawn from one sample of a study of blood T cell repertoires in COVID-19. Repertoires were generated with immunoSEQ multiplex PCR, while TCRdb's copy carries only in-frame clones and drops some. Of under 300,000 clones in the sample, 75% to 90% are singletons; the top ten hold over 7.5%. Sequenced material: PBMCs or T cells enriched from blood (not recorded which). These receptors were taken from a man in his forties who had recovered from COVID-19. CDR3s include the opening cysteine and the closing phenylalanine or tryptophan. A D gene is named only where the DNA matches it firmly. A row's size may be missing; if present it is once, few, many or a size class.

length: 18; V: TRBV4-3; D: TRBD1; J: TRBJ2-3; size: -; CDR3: CASSQDSRQGVTTDTQYF; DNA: TGCGCCAGCAGCCAAGATTCGCGGCAGGGGGTCACTACAGATACGCAGTATTTT
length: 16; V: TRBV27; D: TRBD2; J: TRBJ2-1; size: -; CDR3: CASSRPGLAGDNEQFF; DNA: TGTGCCAGCAGCCGCCCGGGACTAGCGGGAGACAATGAGCAGTTCTTC
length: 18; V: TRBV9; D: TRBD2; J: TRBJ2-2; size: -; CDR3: CASSTHSEREVNTGELFF; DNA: TGTGCCAGCAGCACCCATTCCGAGCGGGAGGTGAACACCGGGGAGCTGTTTTTT
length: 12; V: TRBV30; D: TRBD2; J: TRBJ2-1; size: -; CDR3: CAWSVPAGEQFF; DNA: TGTGCCTGGAGTGTACCAGCGGGGGAGCAGTTCTTC
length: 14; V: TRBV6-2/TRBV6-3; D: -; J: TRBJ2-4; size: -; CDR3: CASSYGTLDPIQYF; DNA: TGTGCCAGCAGTTATGGGACACTAGATCCAATTCAGTACTTC
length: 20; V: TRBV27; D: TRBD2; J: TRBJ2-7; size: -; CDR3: CASSPIPGTSGSLLSYEQYF; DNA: TGTGCCAGCAGTCCGATTCCCGGGACTAGCGGGAGCCTACTCTCCTACGAGCAGTACTTC
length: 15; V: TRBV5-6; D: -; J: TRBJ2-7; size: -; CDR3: CASSLGPGLHYEQYF; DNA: TGTGCCAGCAGCTTGGGGCCGGGACTTCACTACGAGCAGTACTTC
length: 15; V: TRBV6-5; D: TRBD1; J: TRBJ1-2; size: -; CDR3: CASELDRGGGYGYTF; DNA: TGTGCCAGCGAGTTGGACAGGGGAGGTGGCTATGGCTACACCTTC
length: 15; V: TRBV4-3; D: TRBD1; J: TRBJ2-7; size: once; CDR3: CASSHRQGAVYEQYF; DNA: TGCGCCAGCAGCCACCGACAGGGGGCTGTCTACGAGCAGTACTTC
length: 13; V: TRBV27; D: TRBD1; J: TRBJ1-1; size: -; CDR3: CASSPRNRGEAFF; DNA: TGTGCCAGCAGTCCCCGCAACAGGGGAGAAGCTTTCTTT
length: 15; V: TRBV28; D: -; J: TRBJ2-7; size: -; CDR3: CASSPLSWESYEQYF; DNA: TGTGCCAGCAGTCCTCTTAGTTGGGAGTCCTACGAGCAGTACTTC
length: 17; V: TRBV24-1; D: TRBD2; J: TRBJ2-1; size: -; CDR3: CATSDPYSGRVDNEQFF; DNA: TGTGCCACCAGTGACCCATATAGCGGGAGAGTCGACAATGAGCAGTTCTTC
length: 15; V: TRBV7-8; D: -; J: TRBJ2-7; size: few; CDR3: CASSLLGDSKYEQYF; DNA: TGTGCCAGCAGCTTACTTGGGGACTCAAAGTACGAGCAGTACTTC
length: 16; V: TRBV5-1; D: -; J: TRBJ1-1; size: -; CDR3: CASSPAPDRTNTEAFF; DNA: TGCGCCAGCAGCCCGGCCCCCGACAGAACGAACACTGAAGCTTTCTTT
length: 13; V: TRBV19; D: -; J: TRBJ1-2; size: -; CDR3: CASAPGGFDGYTF; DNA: TGTGCCAGCGCTCCGGGTGGGTTCGATGGCTACACCTTC
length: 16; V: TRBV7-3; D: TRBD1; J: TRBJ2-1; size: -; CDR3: CASSLSPGQGYNEQFF; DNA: TGTGCCAGCAGCTTAAGTCCGGGACAGGGGTACAATGAGCAGTTCTTC
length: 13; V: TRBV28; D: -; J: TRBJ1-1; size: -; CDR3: CASSLGRHTEAFF; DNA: TGTGCCAGCAGTTTGGGCAGGCACACTGAAGCTTTCTTT
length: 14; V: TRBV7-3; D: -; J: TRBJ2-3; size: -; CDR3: CASSLRHSTDTQYF; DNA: TGTGCCAGCAGCTTAAGGCATAGCACAGATACGCAGTATTTT
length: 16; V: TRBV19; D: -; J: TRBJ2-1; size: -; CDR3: CASSLNQGRPYNEQFF; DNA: TGTGCCAGTAGTCTCAATCAGGGGAGACCCTACAATGAGCAGTTCTTC
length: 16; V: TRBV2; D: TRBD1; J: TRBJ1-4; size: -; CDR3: CASSESGGPTNEKLFF; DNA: TGTGCCAGCAGTGAATCAGGGGGTCCCACTAATGAAAAACTGTTTTTT
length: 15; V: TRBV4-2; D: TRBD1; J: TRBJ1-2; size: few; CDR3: CASSLRDRDGYGYTF; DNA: TGTGCCAGCAGCCTCCGGGACAGGGATGGCTATGGCTACACCTTC
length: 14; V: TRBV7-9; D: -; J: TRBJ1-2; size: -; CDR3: CASSQQGGNYGYTF; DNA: TGTGCCAGCAGCCAACAAGGGGGTAACTATGGCTACACCTTC
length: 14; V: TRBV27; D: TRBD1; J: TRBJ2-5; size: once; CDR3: CASSYSGGVGTQYF; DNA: TGTGCCAGCAGCTACTCAGGGGGCGTAGGGACCCAGTACTTC
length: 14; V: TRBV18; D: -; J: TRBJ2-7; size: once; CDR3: CASSPQGLPYEQYF; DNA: TGTGCCAGCTCACCACAGGGGCTACCCTACGAGCAGTACTTC
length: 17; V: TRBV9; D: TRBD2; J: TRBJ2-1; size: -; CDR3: CASSVDVVTSGSNEQFF; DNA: TGTGCCAGCAGCGTAGATGTGGTGACTAGCGGGAGTAATGAGCAGTTCTTC
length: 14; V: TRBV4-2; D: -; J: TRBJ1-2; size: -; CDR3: CASSQVDSNYGYTF; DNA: TGTGCCAGCAGCCAAGTAGACAGTAACTATGGCTACACCTTC
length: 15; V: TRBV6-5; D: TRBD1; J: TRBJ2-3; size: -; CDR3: CASSYMGQGGDTQYF; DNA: TGTGCCAGCAGTTACATGGGACAGGGAGGAGATACGCAGTATTTT
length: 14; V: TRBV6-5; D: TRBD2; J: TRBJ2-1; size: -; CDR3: CASRLADSYNEQFF; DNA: TGTGCCAGCAGACTAGCGGATTCCTACAATGAGCAGTTCTTC
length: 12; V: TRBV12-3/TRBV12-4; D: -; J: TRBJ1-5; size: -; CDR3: CASRAGDQPQHF; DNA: TGTGCCAGCAGGGCAGGGGATCAGCCCCAGCATTTT
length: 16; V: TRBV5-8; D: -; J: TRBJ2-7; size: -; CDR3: CASSLTYGTRYYEQYF; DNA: TGTGCCAGCAGCTTGACCTACGGGACAAGATACTACGAGCAGTACTTC
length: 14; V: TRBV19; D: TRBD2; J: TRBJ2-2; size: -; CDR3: CASRLGGGTGELFF; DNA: TGTGCCAGTAGGCTCGGCGGGGGAACCGGGGAGCTGTTTTTT
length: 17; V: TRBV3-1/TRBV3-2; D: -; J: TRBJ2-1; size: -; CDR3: CASSQALGWSSYNEQFF; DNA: TGTGCCAGCAGCCAGGCGCTTGGGTGGAGCTCCTACAATGAGCAGTTCTTC
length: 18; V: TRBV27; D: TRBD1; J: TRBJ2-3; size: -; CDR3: CASSLAEGTDSTDGTQYF; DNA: TGTGCCAGCAGTTTAGCCGAGGGGACAGATAGCACAGATGGTACGCAGTATTTT
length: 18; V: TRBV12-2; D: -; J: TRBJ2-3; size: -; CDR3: CASRSLGTSGRSRDTQYF; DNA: TGTGCAAGTCGCTCCCTCGGGACTAGCGGGAGATCGAGAGATACGCAGTATTTT
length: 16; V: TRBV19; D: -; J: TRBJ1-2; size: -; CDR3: CASRTQQGRGFYGYTF; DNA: TGTGCCAGCCGGACGCAACAGGGTCGGGGTTTCTATGGCTACACCTTC
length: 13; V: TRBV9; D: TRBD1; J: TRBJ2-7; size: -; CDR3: CASSEGQGIGQYF; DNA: TGTGCCAGCAGCGAAGGACAGGGCATCGGGCAGTACTTC
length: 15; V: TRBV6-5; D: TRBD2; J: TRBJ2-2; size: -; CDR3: CASSYGLAGHRELFF; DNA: TGTGCCAGCAGTTACGGTCTAGCGGGACATAGGGAGCTGTTTTTT
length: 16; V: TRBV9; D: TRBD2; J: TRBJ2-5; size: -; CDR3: CASSVVASGGDETQYF; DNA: TGTGCCAGCAGCGTAGTTGCTAGCGGGGGAGACGAGACCCAGTACTTC
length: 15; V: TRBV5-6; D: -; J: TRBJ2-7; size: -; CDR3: CASSFAAGLSYEQYF; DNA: TGTGCCAGCAGCTTCGCCGCAGGATTATCCTACGAGCAGTACTTC
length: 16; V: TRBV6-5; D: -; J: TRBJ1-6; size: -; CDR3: CASSYGADTYNSPLHF; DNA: TGTGCCAGCAGTTACGGGGCGGACACCTATAATTCACCCCTCCACTTT
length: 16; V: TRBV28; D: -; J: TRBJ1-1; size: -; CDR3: CASSLWRADLNTEAFF; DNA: TGTGCCAGCAGTTTATGGAGGGCAGACCTGAACACTGAAGCTTTCTTT
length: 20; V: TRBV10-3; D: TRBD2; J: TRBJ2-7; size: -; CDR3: CAISASLLAGERPSDYEQYF; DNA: TGTGCCATCAGTGCGTCCCTACTAGCGGGAGAACGGCCTTCGGATTACGAGCAGTACTTC
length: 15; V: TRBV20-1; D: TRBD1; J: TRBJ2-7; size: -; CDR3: CSASSSGQGAYEQYF; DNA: TGCAGTGCTAGTTCTTCCGGACAGGGGGCCTACGAGCAGTACTTC
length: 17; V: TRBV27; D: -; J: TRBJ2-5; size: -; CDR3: CASSLWGGVGGRKTQYF; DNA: TGTGCCAGCAGTTTATGGGGTGGGGTGGGGGGTAGAAAGACCCAGTACTTC
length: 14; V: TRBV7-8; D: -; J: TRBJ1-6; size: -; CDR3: CASSSGFYNSPLHF; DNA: TGTGCCAGCAGCTCAGGGTTCTATAATTCACCCCTCCACTTT